This record looks at one T cell receptor (beta chain) sequence and its context. This record comes from a study of blood T cell repertoires in COVID-19. For the study at large: Acute and convalescent COVID-19 specimens originated in the United States, Italy and Spain.

In the original analysis: Reference gene primer amplification gave estimated nucleated cell counts. Sequencing used immunoSEQ multiplex PCR; TCRdb keeps in-frame clones, though not all of them. The V and J calls and clone size were taken over from that table, and D and trimming were inferred from the DNA. Among about 150,000 clones listed, roughly 79% were seen once. V was pared by 2 bases and J by 11 bases, with 12 bases between. The CDR3 is made up of 12 amino acids. From germline, CDR1 is MNHNS and CDR2 SASEGT. The sample consisted of peripheral blood. This clonotype was obtained from a human donor with acute or convalescent COVID-19. The donor label of this sample is uncertain. This sequence joins TRBV6-1 and TRBJ1-1, with D unclear. The CDR3 DNA follows: TGTGCCAGCAGTGAAACGATACAGCGGGCTTTCTTT. It specifies CASSETIQRAFF.